This record looks at one T cell receptor beta chain sequence and its context. This specimen belongs to a study of blood T cell repertoires in COVID-19. The wider study: The origin of the acute and convalescent COVID-19 samples was the United States, Italy and Spain.

Original processing notes: The assay estimated nucleated cells by amplifying reference gene primers. The method was immunoSEQ multiplex PCR; TCRdb's version includes in-frame clones alone and lacks a portion of them. V and J calls plus clone size are reproduced from that table; the DNA served to infer D and trimming. Among 200,000 to 250,000 clones listed, 75% to 85% were seen once. There are 16 residues in the CDR3. Trimming cost V 4 bases and J 4 bases, with 16 bases left between them. Looked up from germline, CDR1 is SGHNT and CDR2 is YENEEA. Seattle patients were enrolled during active infection and followed longitudinally.

The receptor's source is a woman older than 75 with COVID-19, enrolled during active disease. Sequenced sample: peripheral blood. The V and J genes are TRBV11-3 and TRBJ2-2, with a tentative D call TRBD2 (6 bases). The DNA for the CDR3 is TGTGCCAGCAGCTCCTCCCGGGGGAAGGCCACCGGGGAGCTGTTTTTT. Protein product: CASSSSRGKATGELFF.